One and the same sample provided the 8 T cell receptor beta chains below, sequenced in a study of post-analysis software for immune sequencing data. The antigens these receptors bind are not known. The authors incorporated unique molecular identifiers into the TCR beta cDNA libraries. TCRdb itself ran the PCR reads through MiXCR, one entry per CDR3 protein. The sample gives about 540,000 distinct CDR3 sequences, less than 40% of which show up once; under 7% is in the top ten. General study points: There were a few TRBV segments more frequent in patients than controls, and TRBV5-6, TRBV5-1 and TRBV20-1 were among them.

Sequencing was performed on blood. The receptor set was obtained from a girl younger than 18 with multiple sclerosis.

The V gene is TRBV7-9, the J gene TRBJ1-2; D is possibly TRBD1 (5 bases). Germline CDR1 is SEHNR and CDR2 is FQNEAQ (reference sequence). The CDR3 is made up of 16 amino acids. Trimming left V 11 bases short and J 2 bases short, with 24 bases between. The CDR3 region is CAGNPDPPGTNYGYTF. For the CDR3, the DNA is TGTGCCGGCAATCCCGATCCCCCAGGGACCAACTATGGCTACACCTTC.

The V gene is TRBV6-5, the J gene TRBJ2-1; 9 nucleotides match TRBD2. The ends lost 0 bases at V and 6 bases at J; junction bases unmatched: 6. Germline assignment: CDR1 MNHEY and CDR2 SVGAGI. The CDR3 sequence is 16 residues long. The CDR3 nucleotides are TGTGCCAGCAGTTACTCGAGAGCGGGGGGCGTCAATGAGCAGTTCTTC. This encodes CASSYSRAGGVNEQFF.

The chain carries TRBV6-5 and TRBJ2-1, with D possibly being TRBD2 (5 bases). The V gene's germline CDR1 is MNHEY and CDR2 SVGAGI. The CDR3 is 16 residues long. V was shortened by 6 bases and J by 0 bases, with 15 bases between the two germline ends. The CDR3 loop is CASSSDEADSYNEQFF. Written as DNA, the CDR3 is TGTGCCAGCAGCTCCGATGAAGCGGACTCCTACAATGAGCAGTTCTTC.

This clonotype was counted only a few times. The V gene is TRBV5-5, the J gene TRBJ2-5, with D unclear. V was cut by 2 bases and J by 7 bases, with 9 bases left in between. The germline V gene has CDR1 SGHKS and CDR2 YYEKEE (reference sequence). This CDR3 comprises 12 residues. The CDR3 spells CASSFGSATQYF. The CDR3 DNA follows: TGTGCCAGCAGCTTTGGCAGTGCGACCCAGTACTTC. Looking up the rest from reference TRBV5-5 and TRBJ2-5 gives the full variable domain: DAGVTQSPTHLIKTRGQQVTLRCSPISGHKSVSWYQQVLGQGPQFIFQYYEKEERGRGNFPDRFSARQFPNYSSELNVNALLLGDSALYLCASSFGSATQYFGPGTRLLVL.

This clonotype was found many times. The chain carries TRBV7-8 and TRBJ2-3; D is unclear. CDR3 length: 14 amino acids. The germline gives CDR1 SGHVS, CDR2 FQNEAQ. V was shortened by 5 bases and J by 4 bases, with 13 bases between the two germline ends. CDR3 loop: CASSTPLGADTQYF. The CDR3 DNA reads TGTGCCAGCAGCACTCCTCTTGGGGCAGATACGCAGTATTTT.

There are a few counts of this clonotype. This chain's CDR3 is CASSFGLGQYEQYF. DNA of the CDR3: TGTGCCAGCAGCTTCGGACTAGGGCAGTACGAGCAGTACTTC. The rearrangement joins TRBV7-2 to TRBJ2-7; TRBD2 matches 7 bases. CDR3 length equals 14 residues. V lost 3 bases, J lost 4 bases, and 6 bases stayed unmatched. Germline V gives CDR1 SGHTA, CDR2 FQGNSA.

Notes on this clonotype: Lacking the conserved final phenylalanine or tryptophan, this CDR3 likely reflects a read error. The chain has TRBV4-1 and TRBJ1-1; D gene uncertain. Germline-derived CDR1 and CDR2 are MGHRA and YSYEKL. The CDR3 is 16 residues long. Between the trimmed V and J ends, which lost 2 bases and 2 bases, there was a span of 15 bases. The CDR3 is CASSQLVGQSNTEAFL. CDR3 nucleotide sequence: TGCGCCAGCAGCCAACTCGTCGGGCAGAGCAACACTGAAGCTTTCCTT.

This clonotype was seen more than once but under ten times. The rearrangement joins TRBV20-1 to TRBJ2-3; D possibly uses TRBD1 or TRBD2 (5 bases each). The germline V and J ends were trimmed by 0 bases and 4 bases, with 20 bases remaining between them. The CDR3 consists of 17 residues. Germline-derived CDR1 and CDR2 are DFQATT and SNEGSKA (reference sequence). The CDR3 loop reads CSARELLGPAWSDTQYF. CDR3 nucleotides: TGCAGTGCTAGAGAGCTTCTGGGACCAGCCTGGTCAGATACGCAGTATTTT.